This passage covers 5 T cell receptor beta chains from one sample sequenced in a study of response to subunit inactivated influenza vaccine. Each CDR3 protein is one row after TCRdb ran MiXCR on the RT-PCR reads. This sample has over 150,000 distinct CDR3 sequences, with around 14% found just once. The sequenced sample was CD8+ T cells sorted from PBMCs, obtained about 5 days after vaccination. The receptor set was obtained from a man aged 50 to 59 who received an inactivated influenza vaccine.

The chain recombines TRBV2 with TRBJ2-7, with D possibly matching TRBD2 (5 bases). The CDR3 loop spans 12 amino acids. Germline CDR1 reads SNHLY; CDR2 reads FYNNEI. Trimming left V 10 bases short and J 3 bases short, with 13 bases between. CDR3 coding DNA: TGTGCCACCCTGGCCGGGAACTACGAGCAGTACTTC. Residues: CATLAGNYEQYF.

This clonotype has only a few counts. This sequence joins TRBV2 and TRBJ2-1; possible D gene TRBD2, 6 bases. The CDR3 runs 13 residues. CDR1 is SNHLY and CDR2 is FYNNEI in the germline V gene. The germline V and J ends were trimmed by 6 bases and 10 bases, with 16 bases remaining between them. The CDR3 DNA reads as TGTGCCAGCAGAGGGGCGCGGGGCCACGAGCAGTTCTTC. Residues: CASRGARGHEQFF.

V gene TRBV7-8 combines with J gene TRBJ2-3, with D perhaps matching TRBD2 (5 bases). Per germline, CDR1 SGHVS and CDR2 FQNEAQ. The CDR3 spans 17 residues. Trimming removed 4 bases from V and 1 base from J, with 18 bases in between. The CDR3 protein is CASSYAFGEWGTDTQYF. Here the CDR3 DNA reads TGTGCCAGCAGCTACGCCTTCGGGGAGTGGGGCACAGATACGCAGTATTTT.

The V gene is TRBV11-2, the J gene TRBJ2-3; D gene unclear. The length of the CDR3 is 14 residues. V dropped 5 bases and J dropped 0 bases, with 9 bases sitting between them. CDR1 SGHAT and CDR2 FQNNGV come from the germline V gene. The CDR3 DNA reads TGTGCCAGCAGCCCCATCGAGAGCACAGATACGCAGTATTTT. It encodes CASSPIESTDTQYF.

The genes are TRBV10-3 and TRBJ1-1; TRBD1 matches at 10 bases. CDR1 is ENHRY, CDR2 SYGVKD, per germline. J lost 5 bases, V lost 6 bases, and 3 bases had no gene match. The CDR3 extends over 13 amino acids. CDR3 sequence reads: CAIRDRGETEAFF. The CDR3 nucleotides read TGTGCCATCAGGGACAGGGGGGAGACTGAAGCTTTCTTT.